This is a list of T cell receptor beta chains from one sample in a study of glioma-infiltrating T cells after dendritic cell vaccination. Generated by immunoSEQ multiplex PCR, the TCRdb table keeps only in-frame clones and is missing some. Of about 38,000 clones listed, just under 85% are singletons. The material sequenced was blood, taken before dendritic cell vaccination. All receptors derive from a human donor with glioblastoma. Each CDR3 is given without its conserved first and last residue. The order of the fields is V gene, D gene, CDR3 protein. The D gene is left open where the match is weak.

>TRBV6-6|-
ASSYGGDYGYT
>TRBV15|-
ATSRAYEKLF
>TRBV7-9|-
ASSLPGATIY
>TRBV4-1|-
ASSQQFQETQY
>TRBV7-2|-
ASSSTPSVQETQY
>TRBV10-3|TRBD1
AISDLGTGNEKLF
>TRBV29-1|-
SVVGSHEQY
>TRBV5-4|TRBD2
ASSSGLAVGEQY
>TRBV6-1|TRBD1
ASSSNRDSRSPLH
>TRBV5-1|TRBD1
ASSLGTGARYEQY
>TRBV11-2|-
ASSLDNRDFSYEQY
>TRBV5-6|-
ASSGLQGPSNYGYT
>TRBV5-1|TRBD2
ASSRTSGGASSDEQY
>TRBV28|-
ASSLRQGLIVNYGYT
>TRBV9|TRBD2
ASSVGNSGVPGELF
>TRBV29-1|TRBD1
SVQGGLNYGYT
>TRBV7-8|TRBD1
ASSLAPRQGWKTEAF
>TRBV30|TRBD2
ACYQTSGGVMRTPGELF
>TRBV6-1|-
ASSEAAFGSGYEQY
>TRBV19|-
ASSRPGMDEQF
>TRBV6-6|-
ATLTRVAGELF
>TRBV4-3|TRBD2
ASSHHIAGGPSGANVLT
>TRBV9|-
ASSVAGGPLFTDTQY
>TRBV5-4|TRBD1
ASSLSRGRGIYNEQF
>TRBV2|TRBD2
ASSAQGGLAGAKETQY
>TRBV21-1|-
ASSTRGLSSYEQY
>TRBV2|TRBD1
ASSGLTGQGGTGELF
>TRBV11-2|-
ASSLIGGSNEKLF
>TRBV18|TRBD1
ASSPDRVDSPLH
>TRBV9|-
ASSVGDWNEQF
>TRBV29-1|-
SVGATVYEQY
>TRBV5-4|TRBD2
ASSSPGTSSRGGTQY